This entry concerns a single T cell receptor beta chain. The antigen is unknown. Libraries were prepared by immunoSEQ multiplex PCR; TCRdb keeps only in-frame clonotypes and omits some of them. The repertoire includes under 95,000 clones, more than 75% of them detected once, and less than 8% sits in the top ten. The data are from a study of OX40 agonist ivuxolimab in advanced cancers. Across the whole study: An anti-OX40 (CD134) antibody with agonistic activity, ivuxolimab, was administered to patients. Patient treatment consisted of intravenous ivuxolimab administration every 2 weeks at 0.01 to 10 mg/kg. Findings of the study overall: Certain nonresponding patients likewise had low normalized T-cell clonal expansion.

The V gene's germline CDR1 is MDHEN and CDR2 SYDVKM. This CDR3 is built from 12 residues. V dropped 2 bases and J dropped 7 bases, with 8 bases sitting between them. This chain links TRBV28 with TRBJ2-5; D may be TRBD1 (5 bases). Sequences were derived from CD4+ or CD8+ T cells sorted from blood, sampled in a trial of the OX40 agonist ivuxolimab. This clonotype originated in an adult with an advanced solid tumor such as melanoma, head and neck, liver or kidney cancer. CDR3 sequence reads: CASSLPGLTQYF. The CDR3 nucleotides are TGTGCCAGCAGTTTACCAGGGCTGACCCAGTACTTC.